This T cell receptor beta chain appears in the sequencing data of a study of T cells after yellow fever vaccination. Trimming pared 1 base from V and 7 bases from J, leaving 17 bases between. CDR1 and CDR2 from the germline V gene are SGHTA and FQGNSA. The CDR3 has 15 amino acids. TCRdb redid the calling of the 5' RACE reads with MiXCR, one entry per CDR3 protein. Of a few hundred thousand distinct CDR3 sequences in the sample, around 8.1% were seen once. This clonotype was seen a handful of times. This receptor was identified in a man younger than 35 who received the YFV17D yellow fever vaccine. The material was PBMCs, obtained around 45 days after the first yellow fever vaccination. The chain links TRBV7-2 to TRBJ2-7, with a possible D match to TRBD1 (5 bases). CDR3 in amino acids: CASSLDQGSSWEQYV. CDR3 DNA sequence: TGTGCCAGCAGCTTAGATCAGGGTTCCTCTTGGGAGCAGTACGTC.